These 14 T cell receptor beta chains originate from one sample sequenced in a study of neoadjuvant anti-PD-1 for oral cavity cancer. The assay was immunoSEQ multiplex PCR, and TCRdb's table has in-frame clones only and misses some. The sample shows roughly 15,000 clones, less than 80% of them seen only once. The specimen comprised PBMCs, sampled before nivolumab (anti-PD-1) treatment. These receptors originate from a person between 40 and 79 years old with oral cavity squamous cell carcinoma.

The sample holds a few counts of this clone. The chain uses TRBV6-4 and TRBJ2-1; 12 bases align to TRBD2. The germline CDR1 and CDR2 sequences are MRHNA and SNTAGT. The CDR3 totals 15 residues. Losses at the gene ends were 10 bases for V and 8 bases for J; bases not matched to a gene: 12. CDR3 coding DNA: TGTGCCAACGCCCCCACTAGCGGGAGGTTCTATGAGCAGTTCTTC. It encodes CANAPTSGRFYEQFF.

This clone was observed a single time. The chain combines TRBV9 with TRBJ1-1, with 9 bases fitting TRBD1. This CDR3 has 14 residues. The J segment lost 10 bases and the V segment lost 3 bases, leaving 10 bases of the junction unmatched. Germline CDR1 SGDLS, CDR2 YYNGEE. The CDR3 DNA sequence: TGTGCCAGCAGCGCCTCCCCGGGACAGGGAGGAGCTTTCTTT. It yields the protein CASSASPGQGGAFF. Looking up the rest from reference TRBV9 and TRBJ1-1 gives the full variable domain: DSGVTQTPKHLITATGQRVTLRCSPRSGDLSVYWYQQSLDQGLQFLIQYYNGEERAKGNILERFSAQQFPDLHSELNLSSLELGDSALYFCASSASPGQGGAFFGQGTRLTVV.

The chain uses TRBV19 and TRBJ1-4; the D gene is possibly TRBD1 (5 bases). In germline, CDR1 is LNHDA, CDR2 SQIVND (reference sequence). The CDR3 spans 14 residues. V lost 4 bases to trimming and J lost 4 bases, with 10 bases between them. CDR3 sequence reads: CASSTGTGNEKLFF. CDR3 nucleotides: TGTGCCAGTAGTACCGGGACGGGTAATGAAAAACTGTTTTTT.

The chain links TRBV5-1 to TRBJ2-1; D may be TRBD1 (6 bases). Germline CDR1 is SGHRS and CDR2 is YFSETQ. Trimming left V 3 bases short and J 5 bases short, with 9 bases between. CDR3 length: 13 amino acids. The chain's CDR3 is CASSSDSNNEQFF. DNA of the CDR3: TGCGCCAGCAGCTCGGACAGTAACAATGAGCAGTTCTTC.

CDR3 sequence reads: CASSAAFGSNEKLFF. The CDR3 nucleotides read TGTGCCAGCAGCGCGGCGTTCGGATCTAATGAAAAACTGTTTTTT. The chain is built from TRBV5-4 and TRBJ1-4; D not resolved. This CDR3 has 15 amino acids. Germline CDR1 SGHNT, CDR2 YYREEE (reference sequence). V shed 4 bases and J shed 3 bases, with 13 bases lying between them.

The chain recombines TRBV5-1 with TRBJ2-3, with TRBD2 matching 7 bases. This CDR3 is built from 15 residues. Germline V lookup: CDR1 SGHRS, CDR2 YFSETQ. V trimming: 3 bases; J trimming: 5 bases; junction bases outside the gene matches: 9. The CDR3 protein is CASSWTGGGGDTQYF. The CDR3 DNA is TGCGCCAGCAGCTGGACGGGGGGAGGTGGAGATACGCAGTATTTT.

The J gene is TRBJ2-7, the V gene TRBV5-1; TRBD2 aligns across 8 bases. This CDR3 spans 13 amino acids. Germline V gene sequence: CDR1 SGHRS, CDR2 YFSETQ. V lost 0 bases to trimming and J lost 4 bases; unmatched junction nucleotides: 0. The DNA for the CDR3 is TGCGCCAGCAGCTTGGCTAGCGGGTACGAGCAGTACTTC. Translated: CASSLASGYEQYF. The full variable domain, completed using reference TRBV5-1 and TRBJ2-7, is KAGVTQTPRYLIKTRGQQVTLSCSPISGHRSVSWYQQTPGQGLQFLFEYFSETQRNKGNFPGRFSGRQFSNSRSEMNVSTLELGDSALYLCASSLASGYEQYFGPGTRLTVT.

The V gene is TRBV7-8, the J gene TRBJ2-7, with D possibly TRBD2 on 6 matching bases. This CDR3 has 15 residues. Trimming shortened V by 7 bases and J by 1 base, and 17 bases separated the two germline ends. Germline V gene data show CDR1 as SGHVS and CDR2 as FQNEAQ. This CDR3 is CASIPGMGLSYEQYF. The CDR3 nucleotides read TGTGCCAGCATCCCGGGGATGGGACTGTCCTACGAGCAGTACTTC.

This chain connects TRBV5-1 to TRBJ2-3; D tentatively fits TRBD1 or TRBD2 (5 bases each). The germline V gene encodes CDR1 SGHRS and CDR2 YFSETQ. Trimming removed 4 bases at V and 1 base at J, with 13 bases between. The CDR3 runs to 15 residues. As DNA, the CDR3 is TGCGCCAGCAGCCTAGGGTCGGGGCGCACAGATACGCAGTATTTT. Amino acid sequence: CASSLGSGRTDTQYF.

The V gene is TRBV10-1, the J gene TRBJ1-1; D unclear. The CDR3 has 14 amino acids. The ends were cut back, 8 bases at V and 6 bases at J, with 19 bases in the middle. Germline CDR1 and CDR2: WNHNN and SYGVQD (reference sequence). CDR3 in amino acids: CASGTNRAGSEAFF. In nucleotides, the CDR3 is TGCGCCAGCGGAACGAACCGGGCGGGGTCTGAAGCTTTCTTT.

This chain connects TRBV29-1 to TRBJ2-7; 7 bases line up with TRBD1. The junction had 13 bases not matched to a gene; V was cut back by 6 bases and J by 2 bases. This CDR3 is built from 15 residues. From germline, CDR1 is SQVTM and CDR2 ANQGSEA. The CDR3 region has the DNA TGCAGCGTGGAAACAGGGGAACGAGGACCCTACGAGCAGTACTTC. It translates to CSVETGERGPYEQYF.

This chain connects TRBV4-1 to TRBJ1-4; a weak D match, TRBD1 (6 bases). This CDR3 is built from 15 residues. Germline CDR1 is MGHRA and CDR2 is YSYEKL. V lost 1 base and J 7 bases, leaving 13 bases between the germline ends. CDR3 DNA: TGCGCCAGCAGCCAAGCGAGACAGGTCTCTGAAAAACTGTTTTTT. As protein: CASSQARQVSEKLFF.

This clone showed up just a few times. DNA for the CDR3: TGTGCCACCAGCAGAGAAGTCGCCACCGGGGAGCTGTTTTTT. Its protein is CATSREVATGELFF. The chain combines TRBV15 with TRBJ2-2; D is unresolved. Deletions cut 0 bases from V and 4 bases from J, with 6 bases between. The germline V gene has CDR1 LNHNV and CDR2 YYDKDF (reference sequence). CDR3 length: 14 amino acids. Variable domain in full (rest from reference TRBV15 and TRBJ2-2): DAMVIQNPRYQVTQFGKPVTLSCSQTLNHNVMYWYQQKSSQAPKLLFHYYDKDFNNEADTPDNFQSRRPNTSFCFLDIRSPGLGDTAMYLCATSREVATGELFFGEGSRLTVL.

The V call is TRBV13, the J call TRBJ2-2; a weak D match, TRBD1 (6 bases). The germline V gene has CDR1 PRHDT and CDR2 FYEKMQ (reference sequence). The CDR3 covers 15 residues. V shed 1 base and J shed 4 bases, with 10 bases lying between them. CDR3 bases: TGTGCCAGCAGCTTAGAACAGGGCTTCACCGGGGAGCTGTTTTTT. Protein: CASSLEQGFTGELFF.